These T cell receptor beta chains were read from a single sample in a study of cytomegalovirus exposure and HLA in healthy donors. Profiling relied on immunoSEQ multiplex PCR, and the TCRdb table lists in-frame clones only, not all of them. The sample has fewer than 100,000 clones; 79% are singletons. Sequenced: PBMCs. The receptors were sampled from a woman aged 40 to 50 in good health and CMV-seronegative. CDR3s include the opening cysteine and the closing phenylalanine or tryptophan. Each record gives: clone size, J gene, D gene, V gene, CDR3 protein, CDR3 DNA. The D gene is left open where the match is weak. Clone size, where shown, is once, few, many, or a class for clones that have expanded.

abundance: .
j_gene: TRBJ1-5
d_gene: .
v_gene: TRBV7-9
CDR3aa: CASSLGSGRGSQPQHF
CDR3nt: TGTGCCAGCAGCTTAGGGTCAGGGAGGGGAAGTCAGCCCCAGCATTTT

abundance: .
j_gene: TRBJ1-2
d_gene: TRBD1
v_gene: TRBV7-9
CDR3aa: CASSPMIGGRGGYTF
CDR3nt: TGTGCCAGCAGCCCGATGATAGGGGGCCGCGGTGGCTACACCTTC

abundance: .
j_gene: TRBJ2-5
d_gene: TRBD2
v_gene: TRBV7-2
CDR3aa: CASSFTSGTQETQYF
CDR3nt: TGTGCCAGCAGCTTTACTAGCGGAACACAAGAGACCCAGTACTTC

abundance: .
j_gene: TRBJ1-2
d_gene: TRBD1
v_gene: TRBV19
CDR3aa: CASSPRAGTGGIGYTF
CDR3nt: TGTGCCAGTAGTCCTCGAGCCGGGACAGGGGGAATTGGCTACACCTTC

abundance: .
j_gene: TRBJ2-3
d_gene: TRBD2
v_gene: TRBV7-6
CDR3aa: CASSPRLAGGTDTQYF
CDR3nt: TGTGCCAGCAGCCCGAGGCTAGCGGGGGGCACAGATACGCAGTATTTT

abundance: .
j_gene: TRBJ2-3
d_gene: TRBD2
v_gene: TRBV2
CDR3aa: CASSERRGGEDTQYF
CDR3nt: TGTGCCAGCAGTGAACGACGGGGGGGTGAAGATACGCAGTATTTT

abundance: .
j_gene: TRBJ2-5
d_gene: .
v_gene: TRBV30
CDR3aa: CAWIGGALGETQYF
CDR3nt: TGTGCCTGGATAGGGGGGGCGTTGGGAGAGACCCAGTACTTC

abundance: .
j_gene: TRBJ1-1
d_gene: .
v_gene: TRBV7-2
CDR3aa: CASSLAYRGFTEAFF
CDR3nt: TGTGCCAGCAGCTTAGCGTATAGGGGATTCACTGAAGCTTTCTTT

abundance: .
j_gene: TRBJ1-2
d_gene: .
v_gene: TRBV5-1
CDR3aa: CASSLGTGTTNYGYTF
CDR3nt: TGCGCCAGCAGCTTGGGCACCGGGACAACTAACTATGGCTACACCTTC

abundance: .
j_gene: TRBJ1-3
d_gene: .
v_gene: TRBV2
CDR3aa: CASRYAATGSGNTIYF
CDR3nt: TGTGCCAGCAGATATGCGGCTACAGGCTCTGGAAACACCATATATTTT

abundance: .
j_gene: TRBJ2-2
d_gene: TRBD1
v_gene: TRBV5-4
CDR3aa: CASSPRQGRTGELFF
CDR3nt: TGTGCCAGCAGTCCAAGACAGGGGAGGACCGGGGAGCTGTTTTTT

abundance: few
j_gene: TRBJ1-5
d_gene: TRBD1
v_gene: TRBV6-6
CDR3aa: CASRPQGNQPQHF
CDR3nt: TGTGCCAGCAGGCCACAGGGGAATCAGCCCCAGCATTTT

abundance: once
j_gene: TRBJ1-1
d_gene: TRBD1
v_gene: TRBV5-6
CDR3aa: CASSLSGQGSWYAFF
CDR3nt: TGTGCCAGCAGCTTGTCGGGACAGGGCAGTTGGTACGCTTTCTTT

abundance: .
j_gene: TRBJ2-5
d_gene: .
v_gene: TRBV5-5
CDR3aa: CASNHRERETQYF
CDR3nt: TGTGCCAGCAACCACAGGGAGAGAGAGACCCAGTACTTC

abundance: .
j_gene: TRBJ2-5
d_gene: .
v_gene: TRBV6-6
CDR3aa: CASSYTRVAETQYF
CDR3nt: TGTGCCAGCAGTTACACCAGGGTGGCAGAGACCCAGTACTTC

abundance: once
j_gene: TRBJ1-4
d_gene: TRBD1
v_gene: TRBV10-1
CDR3aa: CASRRDRESF
CDR3nt: TGCGCCAGCAGAAGAGACAGGGAGTCTTTT

abundance: .
j_gene: TRBJ1-5
d_gene: TRBD1
v_gene: TRBV27
CDR3aa: CASSSTRQGGLQPQHF
CDR3nt: TGTGCCAGCAGCTCCACTAGACAGGGGGGATTGCAGCCCCAGCATTTT

abundance: .
j_gene: TRBJ2-5
d_gene: .
v_gene: TRBV5-1
CDR3aa: CASSLAKGEKETQYF
CDR3nt: TGCGCCAGCAGCTTGGCCAAGGGGGAAAAGGAGACCCAGTACTTC

abundance: .
j_gene: TRBJ1-2
d_gene: .
v_gene: TRBV29-1
CDR3aa: CSVEDRRGLYGYTF
CDR3nt: TGCAGCGTTGAAGATCGGAGGGGACTATATGGCTACACCTTC

abundance: .
j_gene: TRBJ1-1
d_gene: .
v_gene: TRBV6-5
CDR3aa: CASSYSAGGASTEAFF
CDR3nt: TGTGCCAGCAGTTACTCAGCTGGGGGGGCGAGCACTGAAGCTTTCTTT

abundance: .
j_gene: TRBJ2-5
d_gene: .
v_gene: TRBV4-3
CDR3aa: CASSRLGGGEETQYF
CDR3nt: TGCGCCAGCAGCCGACTAGGGGGGGGTGAGGAGACCCAGTACTTC

abundance: .
j_gene: TRBJ2-1
d_gene: TRBD2
v_gene: TRBV7-3
CDR3aa: CASSPLTSGVNEQFF
CDR3nt: TGTGCCAGCAGCCCCTTAACTAGCGGGGTGAATGAGCAGTTCTTC

abundance: .
j_gene: TRBJ2-5
d_gene: .
v_gene: TRBV18
CDR3aa: CASSPSTGVQETQYF
CDR3nt: TGTGCCAGCTCACCGAGTACGGGGGTACAAGAGACCCAGTACTTC

abundance: .
j_gene: TRBJ2-7
d_gene: TRBD1
v_gene: TRBV6-5
CDR3aa: CASRSGQEKQYF
CDR3nt: TGTGCCAGCAGATCAGGACAGGAAAAGCAGTACTTC

abundance: .
j_gene: TRBJ2-6
d_gene: TRBD1
v_gene: TRBV5-1
CDR3aa: CASSYPGQGAGANVLTF
CDR3nt: TGCGCCAGCAGCTATCCGGGACAGGGGGCTGGGGCCAACGTCCTGACTTTC

abundance: .
j_gene: TRBJ1-5
d_gene: TRBD1
v_gene: TRBV6-5
CDR3aa: CASRKTGLGQPQHF
CDR3nt: TGTGCCAGCAGGAAGACAGGGTTGGGGCAGCCCCAGCATTTT

abundance: .
j_gene: TRBJ1-2
d_gene: .
v_gene: TRBV5-1
CDR3aa: CASSLGQATNYGYTF
CDR3nt: TGCGCCAGCAGCTTGGGCCAGGCCACTAACTATGGCTACACCTTC

abundance: .
j_gene: TRBJ2-6
d_gene: TRBD1
v_gene: TRBV30
CDR3aa: CAAPHRGTGANVLTF
CDR3nt: TGTGCCGCACCCCACAGGGGCACTGGGGCCAACGTCCTGACTTTC

abundance: few
j_gene: TRBJ2-3
d_gene: .
v_gene: TRBV4-3
CDR3aa: CASSQDQVTDTQYF
CDR3nt: TGCGCCAGCAGCCAAGATCAGGTCACAGATACGCAGTATTTT

abundance: .
j_gene: TRBJ2-5
d_gene: .
v_gene: TRBV2
CDR3aa: CASSVTGWRETQYF
CDR3nt: TGTGCCAGCAGTGTAACGGGGTGGAGGGAGACCCAGTACTTC

abundance: few
j_gene: TRBJ1-1
d_gene: .
v_gene: TRBV6-5
CDR3aa: CASRQGAGRTEAFF
CDR3nt: TGTGCCAGCAGACAGGGTGCTGGGAGAACTGAAGCTTTCTTT

abundance: .
j_gene: TRBJ1-4
d_gene: .
v_gene: TRBV30
CDR3aa: CASVRTGGEKLFF
CDR3nt: TGTGCCTCCGTCCGGACCGGGGGTGAAAAACTGTTTTTT

abundance: once
j_gene: TRBJ2-3
d_gene: .
v_gene: TRBV7-2
CDR3aa: CASSPTGRTDTQYF
CDR3nt: TGTGCCAGCAGCCCCACGGGTCGCACAGATACGCAGTATTTT

abundance: few
j_gene: TRBJ1-4
d_gene: .
v_gene: TRBV19
CDR3aa: CASSIGQGGEKLFF
CDR3nt: TGTGCCAGTAGTATCGGACAAGGGGGTGAAAAACTGTTTTTT

abundance: .
j_gene: TRBJ2-5
d_gene: .
v_gene: TRBV14
CDR3aa: CASSQVRETQYF
CDR3nt: TGTGCCAGCAGCCAAGTTAGAGAGACCCAGTACTTC

abundance: .
j_gene: TRBJ2-2
d_gene: .
v_gene: TRBV6-6
CDR3aa: CASSYGGQTNTGELFF
CDR3nt: TGTGCCAGCAGTTACGGAGGACAGACGAACACCGGGGAGCTGTTTTTT

abundance: few
j_gene: TRBJ2-6
d_gene: TRBD1
v_gene: TRBV19
CDR3aa: CASWTGAGANVLTF
CDR3nt: TGTGCCAGTTGGACAGGGGCTGGGGCCAACGTCCTGACTTTC

abundance: .
j_gene: TRBJ1-2
d_gene: TRBD1
v_gene: TRBV29-1
CDR3aa: CSVAGQGELSGYTF
CDR3nt: TGCAGCGTCGCCGGACAGGGCGAGCTATCTGGCTACACCTTC

abundance: .
j_gene: TRBJ2-3
d_gene: TRBD2
v_gene: TRBV4-1
CDR3aa: CASSQDWALAGTDTQYF
CDR3nt: TGCGCCAGCAGCCAAGATTGGGCACTAGCGGGGACAGATACGCAGTATTTT

abundance: .
j_gene: TRBJ2-5
d_gene: TRBD1
v_gene: TRBV5-1
CDR3aa: CASSSWDRQETQYF
CDR3nt: TGCGCCAGCAGCTCGTGGGACAGACAAGAGACCCAGTACTTC

abundance: .
j_gene: TRBJ1-1
d_gene: .
v_gene: TRBV5-6
CDR3aa: CASSSGWTEAFF
CDR3nt: TGTGCCAGCAGTTCCGGTTGGACTGAAGCTTTCTTT

abundance: .
j_gene: TRBJ1-1
d_gene: TRBD1
v_gene: TRBV5-1
CDR3aa: CASSLGQGATEAFF
CDR3nt: TGCGCCAGCAGCTTGGGTCAGGGGGCCACTGAAGCTTTCTTT

abundance: .
j_gene: TRBJ2-7
d_gene: .
v_gene: TRBV6-5
CDR3aa: CASSYSGQNPYEQYF
CDR3nt: TGTGCCAGCAGTTACTCGGGGCAGAACCCCTACGAGCAGTACTTC

abundance: .
j_gene: TRBJ1-2
d_gene: .
v_gene: TRBV19
CDR3aa: CASSTRTDHYGYTF
CDR3nt: TGTGCCAGTAGTACCCGGACAGACCACTATGGCTACACCTTC

abundance: .
j_gene: TRBJ1-3
d_gene: TRBD1
v_gene: TRBV28
CDR3aa: CASSTLWDRDMGNTIYF
CDR3nt: TGTGCCAGCAGCACCCTCTGGGACAGGGATATGGGAAACACCATATATTTT

abundance: .
j_gene: TRBJ2-3
d_gene: TRBD2
v_gene: TRBV10-3
CDR3aa: CAISGGAGGEYSTDTQYF
CDR3nt: TGTGCCATCAGTGGTGGGGCCGGGGGGGAATATAGCACAGATACGCAGTATTTT

abundance: once
j_gene: TRBJ2-7
d_gene: .
v_gene: TRBV2
CDR3aa: CASSPRGTYEQYF
CDR3nt: TGTGCCAGCTCGCCCAGGGGAACCTACGAGCAGTACTTC

abundance: .
j_gene: TRBJ1-3
d_gene: .
v_gene: TRBV19
CDR3aa: CASSPASQGPGNTIYF
CDR3nt: TGTGCCAGTAGTCCCGCGAGCCAGGGCCCTGGAAACACCATATATTTT

abundance: .
j_gene: TRBJ1-2
d_gene: .
v_gene: TRBV29-1
CDR3aa: CSVEDRSNYGYTF
CDR3nt: TGCAGCGTTGAAGACAGGTCTAACTATGGCTACACCTTC

abundance: once
j_gene: TRBJ2-7
d_gene: .
v_gene: TRBV11-3
CDR3aa: CASSLDIDSSYEQYF
CDR3nt: TGTGCCAGCAGCTTAGATATTGACAGTTCCTACGAGCAGTACTTC

abundance: .
j_gene: TRBJ1-2
d_gene: .
v_gene: TRBV5-4
CDR3aa: CASRRFGDGYTF
CDR3nt: TGTGCCAGCAGGAGGTTCGGAGATGGCTACACCTTC

abundance: .
j_gene: TRBJ1-3
d_gene: .
v_gene: TRBV9
CDR3aa: CASSKGQISGNTIYF
CDR3nt: TGTGCCAGCAGCAAAGGACAGATCTCTGGAAACACCATATATTTT

abundance: .
j_gene: TRBJ1-5
d_gene: .
v_gene: TRBV28
CDR3aa: CASNQVKGNQPQHF
CDR3nt: TGTGCCAGCAACCAGGTAAAGGGCAATCAGCCCCAGCATTTT

abundance: few
j_gene: TRBJ1-1
d_gene: .
v_gene: TRBV7-2
CDR3aa: CASSRLGGVSEAFF
CDR3nt: TGTGCCAGCAGTCGACTCGGAGGAGTGAGTGAAGCTTTCTTT

abundance: .
j_gene: TRBJ1-1
d_gene: TRBD1
v_gene: TRBV28
CDR3aa: CASSGQGATVATEAFF
CDR3nt: TGTGCCAGCAGCGGACAGGGGGCGACAGTGGCGACTGAAGCTTTCTTT

abundance: .
j_gene: TRBJ1-3
d_gene: TRBD1
v_gene: TRBV6-1
CDR3aa: CASKLTGAGNTIYF
CDR3nt: TGTGCCAGCAAGCTCACAGGGGCTGGAAACACCATATATTTT